Following are 21 T cell receptor beta chains from one sample sequenced in a study of shared clonotypes between healthy human individuals. Sequencing used immunoSEQ multiplex PCR; TCRdb keeps in-frame clones, though not all of them. The table lists 1 million to 1.3 million clones, approximately 80% of them singletons. Sequencing was done on a sample of memory CD4+ T cells from PBMCs. Regarding subset: CD45RA-negative fraction. These receptors were collected from a man aged 18 to 35 in good health. Some clones in this sample may be carry-over from other donors' samples.

The V and J genes are TRBV27 and TRBJ1-4, with D possibly matching TRBD1 (6 bases). CDR1 MNHEY and CDR2 SMNVEV come from the germline V gene (reference sequence). V gave up 6 bases and J gave up 0 bases, with 17 bases separating them. This CDR3 is 17 amino acids long. DNA of the CDR3: TGTGCCAGCAGACCAAGGGGGGGTTTGTCAACTAATGAAAAACTGTTTTTT. Its translation: CASRPRGGLSTNEKLFF.

The chain carries TRBV6-1 and TRBJ1-1, with D possibly matching TRBD1 (6 bases). CDR1 MNHNS and CDR2 SASEGT come from the germline V gene. The ends were cut back, 6 bases at V and 6 bases at J, with 20 bases in the middle. CDR3 length: 15 amino acids. CDR3 sequence reads: CASRQTTDRLSEAFF. The CDR3 bases are TGTGCCAGCAGACAGACCACGGACAGATTATCTGAAGCTTTCTTT.

This rearrangement joins TRBV28 to TRBJ2-7; the match to TRBD2 covers 8 bases. V gave up 3 bases and J gave up 3 bases; unmatched junction bases: 10. The germline CDR1 and CDR2 sequences are MDHEN and SYDVKM. This CDR3 spans 16 amino acids. CDR3 residues: CASSFSGRARFYEQYF. In DNA, the CDR3 is TGTGCCAGCAGTTTCTCCGGGAGGGCCCGTTTCTACGAGCAGTACTTC.

The gene calls are TRBV7-2 and TRBJ1-2; 8 bases align to TRBD1. There are 15 residues in the CDR3. Looked up from germline, CDR1 is SGHTA and CDR2 is FQGNSA. After removal of 2 bases from V and 0 bases from J, the junction contained 2 bases not matched to a gene. CDR3 coding DNA: TGTGCCAGCAGCTTAAGGACAGGGACTAACTATGGCTACACCTTC. As protein: CASSLRTGTNYGYTF.

The chain combines TRBV5-1 with TRBJ2-5; D unresolved. The length of the CDR3 is 14 residues. Between the trimmed V and J ends, which lost 5 bases and 2 bases, there was a span of 13 bases. Germline V lookup: CDR1 SGHRS, CDR2 YFSETQ. In DNA form, the CDR3 reads TGCGCCAGCAGTAACCGGGCCCTTCAAGAGACCCAGTACTTC. This translates into CASSNRALQETQYF.

V usage is TRBV5-1 and J usage is TRBJ1-1, with 9 nucleotides matching TRBD1. Germline V gene data show CDR1 as SGHRS and CDR2 as YFSETQ. The CDR3 loop spans 15 amino acids. V lost 3 bases and J lost 2; bases outside the gene matches: 5. The CDR3 protein is CASSWRTGVNTEAFF. As DNA, the CDR3 is TGCGCCAGCAGCTGGAGGACAGGGGTTAACACTGAAGCTTTCTTT.

V and J are TRBV29-1 and TRBJ2-5; possible D gene TRBD2, 5 bases. Trimming shortened V by 7 bases and J by 2 bases, and 11 bases separated the two germline ends. The CDR3 runs 12 residues. Germline CDR1 is SQVTM and CDR2 is ANQGSEA. CDR3 residues: CSALTGQETQYF. Written as DNA, the CDR3 is TGCAGCGCCTTGACGGGACAAGAGACCCAGTACTTC.

V is TRBV19 and J is TRBJ1-5; 11 bases align to TRBD1. CDR3 length: 17 residues. Per the germline V gene, CDR1 is LNHDA and CDR2 is SQIVND (reference sequence). Germline trimming cut 4 bases from V and 0 bases from J; bases unmatched to any gene: 5. The DNA of the CDR3 is TGTGCCAGTAGTAGATACGGGACAGGGGGTAGCAATCAGCCCCAGCATTTT. It yields the protein CASSRYGTGGSNQPQHF. Using reference TRBV19 and TRBJ1-5 for the parts outside the CDR3, the full variable domain is DGGITQSPKYLFRKEGQNVTLSCEQNLNHDAMYWYRQDPGQGLRLIYYSQIVNDFQKGDIAEGYSVSREKKESFPLTVTSAQKNPTAFYLCASSRYGTGGSNQPQHFGDGTRLSIL.

The rearrangement joins TRBV9 to TRBJ2-7; possibly TRBD2 for D (5 bases). Germline V gene sequence: CDR1 SGDLS, CDR2 YYNGEE. Trimming left V 0 bases short and J 0 bases short, with 10 bases between. The CDR3 is 15 residues long. Here the CDR3 DNA reads TGTGCCAGCAGCGTAGGCCCGGGGAGCTCCTACGAGCAGTACTTC. Translation gives CASSVGPGSSYEQYF.

The chain is built from TRBV5-1 and TRBJ2-5, with TRBD2 matching over 16 bases. V lost 4 bases, J lost 4 bases, and 7 bases stayed unmatched. Per germline, CDR1 SGHRS and CDR2 YFSETQ. CDR3 length equals 17 residues. The CDR3 reads CASSTGTSGRAGETQYF. The CDR3 DNA reads as TGCGCCAGCAGCACCGGGACTAGCGGGAGGGCCGGAGAGACCCAGTACTTC.

The chain links TRBV28 to TRBJ2-6; no reliable D call. CDR1 and CDR2 from the germline V gene are MDHEN and SYDVKM. The CDR3 runs 15 residues. The V and J ends lost 4 bases and 0 bases respectively, with 7 bases between them. The CDR3 region is CASSYPSSGANVLTF. CDR3 bases: TGTGCCAGCAGTTATCCGAGCTCTGGGGCCAACGTCCTGACTTTC.

In the case of this clone: A much larger clone lies a single base off, so this may be a read error. The sample has other DNA sequences that encode this CDR3 too. The rearrangement links TRBV27 to TRBJ1-4; D remains ambiguous. The CDR3 sequence is 16 residues long. Germline CDR1 MNHEY, CDR2 SMNVEV (reference sequence). Trimming removed 6 bases at V and 1 base at J, with 15 bases between. The CDR3 reads CASRPLGGRTNEKLFF. The CDR3, as DNA: TGTGCCAGCAGACCACTCGGAGGCCGAACTAATGAAAAACTGTTTTTT.

V and J are TRBV6-1 and TRBJ1-5; D not certain. This CDR3 has 13 residues. V shed 8 bases and J shed 4 bases, with 12 bases lying between them. From germline, CDR1 is MNHNS and CDR2 SASEGT. The CDR3: CASLEQLNQPQHF. The CDR3 DNA sequence: TGTGCCAGCCTCGAGCAACTAAATCAGCCCCAGCATTTT.

This chain links TRBV27 with TRBJ2-7; either TRBD1 or TRBD2 may supply D (6 bases each). Germline V gene sequence: CDR1 MNHEY, CDR2 SMNVEV (reference sequence). The CDR3 contains 14 residues. V was pared by 6 bases and J by 6 bases, with 18 bases between. CDR3 sequence reads: CASRGWGARSEQYF. Here the CDR3 DNA reads TGTGCCAGCAGGGGATGGGGGGCTCGTAGCGAGCAGTACTTC.

This chain uses TRBV5-6 with TRBJ1-2; D unresolved. The CDR3 is made up of 13 amino acids. CDR1 and CDR2 (germline): SGHDT, YYEEEE. Trimming took off 4 bases at V and 2 bases at J, with 9 bases between the two ends. The CDR3 spells CASSRMGNYGYTF. CDR3 coding DNA: TGTGCCAGCAGCCGGATGGGGAACTATGGCTACACCTTC.

This chain links TRBV11-2 with TRBJ2-7; 10 nucleotides match TRBD2. J was trimmed by 0 bases and V by 6 bases; bases with no gene match: 5. CDR1 is SGHAT and CDR2 is FQNNGV in the germline V gene. The CDR3 is 15 residues long. CDR3 nucleotide sequence: TGTGCCAGCAGAATACTAGCGGGGTACTCCTACGAGCAGTACTTC. Translated: CASRILAGYSYEQYF.

V is TRBV7-2 and J is TRBJ2-1; weak D call: TRBD2 (5 bases). Trimming took 5 bases from V and 15 from J, leaving 20 bases between them. The V gene's germline CDR1 is SGHTA and CDR2 FQGNSA. The CDR3 is 13 residues long. The CDR3 region is CASSSGSFGHRFF. Here the CDR3 DNA reads TGTGCCAGCAGCAGCGGCAGTTTCGGCCATCGGTTCTTC.

V is TRBV9 and J is TRBJ2-7; D tentatively reads TRBD1 or TRBD2 (5 bases each). Per germline, CDR1 SGDLS and CDR2 YYNGEE. Trimming pared 4 bases from V and 5 bases from J, leaving 16 bases between. CDR3 length: 14 amino acids. The CDR3 protein is CASSKRGESDEQYF. The CDR3 coding sequence is TGTGCCAGCAGCAAAAGAGGGGAATCAGACGAGCAGTACTTC.

This chain links TRBV5-1 with TRBJ2-3, with 8 bases that match TRBD2. With 6 bases clipped from V and 0 bases from J, the junction kept 9 bases outside the gene matches. The CDR3 has 16 residues. The germline gives CDR1 SGHRS, CDR2 YFSETQ. In DNA form, the CDR3 reads TGCGCCAGCAAGCTTGTTAGCGGGATCAGCACAGATACGCAGTATTTT. This sequence encodes CASKLVSGISTDTQYF.

This rearrangement joins TRBV30 to TRBJ1-2, with a possible D match to TRBD1 (6 bases). Germline CDR1 and CDR2: GTSNPN and SVGIG (reference sequence). Trimming removed 3 bases at V and 5 bases at J, with 16 bases between. The CDR3 covers 14 residues. CDR3 loop: CAWRPTGAVYGYTF. In DNA, the CDR3 is TGTGCCTGGAGACCCACGGGGGCGGTGTATGGCTACACCTTC.

The V and J genes are TRBV4-1 and TRBJ2-2, with 7 bases matching TRBD1. The CDR3 length is 16 residues. J was trimmed by 4 bases and V by 4 bases; bases with no gene match: 9. Germline V gene lookup returns CDR1 MGHRA and CDR2 YSYEKL. The CDR3 bases are TGCGCCAGCAGCCCCAATTCAGGGGGACGCACCGGGGAGCTGTTTTTT. This sequence encodes CASSPNSGGRTGELFF.